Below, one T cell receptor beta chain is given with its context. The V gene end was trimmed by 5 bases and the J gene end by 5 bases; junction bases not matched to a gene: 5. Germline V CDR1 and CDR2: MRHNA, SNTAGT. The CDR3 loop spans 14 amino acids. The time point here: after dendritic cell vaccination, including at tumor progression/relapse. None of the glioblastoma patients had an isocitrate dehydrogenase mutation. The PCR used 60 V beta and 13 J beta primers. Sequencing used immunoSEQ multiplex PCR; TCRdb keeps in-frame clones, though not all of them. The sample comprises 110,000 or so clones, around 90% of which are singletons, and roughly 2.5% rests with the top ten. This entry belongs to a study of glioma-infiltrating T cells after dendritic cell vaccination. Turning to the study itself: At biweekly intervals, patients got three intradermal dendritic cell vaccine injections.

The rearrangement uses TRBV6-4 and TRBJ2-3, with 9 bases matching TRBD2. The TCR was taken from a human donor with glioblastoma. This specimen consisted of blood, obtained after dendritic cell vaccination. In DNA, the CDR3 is TGTGCCAGCAGTCAGCGGGGGGATGGAGATACGCAGTATTTT. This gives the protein CASSQRGDGDTQYF.